One and the same sample provided the 23 T cell receptor beta chains below, sequenced in a study of beta chain features in type 1 diabetes. Every isolated RNA sample was fully reverse transcribed, so sequencing captured expressed TCRB transcripts. Some clones are missing from TCRdb's copy, which holds only in-frame ones; the method was immunoSEQ multiplex PCR. The sample includes around 430,000 clones, around 30% of them seen just once. Material for sequencing was naive CD4+ T cells from blood. The receptor set was obtained from a young man in good health.

The chain uses TRBV4-1 and TRBJ1-5, with D unclear. V dropped 4 bases and J dropped 3 bases, with 16 bases sitting between them. The length of the CDR3 is 16 residues. Germline-derived CDR1 and CDR2 are MGHRA and YSYEKL. CDR3: CASSPSSTAVNQPQHF. Written as DNA, the CDR3 is TGCGCCAGCAGCCCATCCTCCACGGCGGTCAATCAGCCCCAGCATTTT.

This clone was seen a handful of times. The V and J genes are TRBV29-1 and TRBJ1-2; perhaps TRBD1 as D (6 bases). V was clipped by 1 base and J by 5 bases, with 8 bases between them. CDR1 is SQVTM, CDR2 ANQGSEA, per germline. The CDR3 spans 12 residues. The CDR3 here is CSVEGQAYGYTF. The CDR3 bases are TGCAGCGTTGAAGGACAGGCGTATGGCTACACCTTC.

Concerning this clone itself: One end of the junction does not line up with germline, which may come from a read error. The chain has TRBV6-6 and TRBJ2-5; D is unresolved. Looked up from germline, CDR1 is MNHNY and CDR2 is SVGAGI (reference sequence). The CDR3 totals 13 residues. CDR3 in amino acids: CASSYFGRETQYF. The CDR3 DNA is TGTGCCAGCAGCTACTTTGGGCGCGAGACCCAGTACTTC.

This clone was counted a few times. The V gene is TRBV7-2, the J gene TRBJ2-2; 7 positions match TRBD2. Germline assignment: CDR1 SGHTA and CDR2 FQGNSA. After removal of 1 base from V and 5 bases from J, the junction contained 4 bases not matched to a gene. The CDR3 sequence is 15 residues long. The CDR3: CASSLVASGTGELFF. In nucleotides, the CDR3 is TGTGCCAGCAGCTTAGTTGCTAGCGGTACCGGGGAGCTGTTTTTT.

The chain has TRBV9 and TRBJ2-5; D is uncertain. The CDR3 is made up of 13 amino acids. Trimming stripped 2 bases from V and 4 bases from J, with 9 bases between. Germline values: CDR1 SGDLS, CDR2 YYNGEE. The CDR3 DNA sequence: TGTGCCAGCAGCGTCAGCCCAGGAGAGACCCAGTACTTC. Its protein is CASSVSPGETQYF. Full variable domain (rest looked up from reference TRBV9 and TRBJ2-5): DSGVTQTPKHLITATGQRVTLRCSPRSGDLSVYWYQQSLDQGLQFLIQYYNGEERAKGNILERFSAQQFPDLHSELNLSSLELGDSALYFCASSVSPGETQYFGPGTRLLVL.

This clone came up a few times. This chain connects TRBV9 to TRBJ2-5; D tentatively reads TRBD1 or TRBD2 (5 bases each). The CDR3 covers 13 residues. In germline, CDR1 is SGDLS, CDR2 YYNGEE. Trimming removed 2 bases at V and 7 bases at J, with 12 bases between. Here the CDR3 reads CASSVGPPGTQYF. As DNA, the CDR3 is TGTGCCAGCAGCGTGGGACCACCGGGGACCCAGTACTTC.

This clone was detected a few times. The rearrangement joins TRBV30 to TRBJ1-2, with D uncertain. This CDR3 has 12 amino acids. V was trimmed by 2 bases and J by 6 bases, leaving 10 bases between them. Germline lookup yields CDR1 GTSNPN and CDR2 SVGIG (reference sequence). CDR3 sequence reads: CAWSRRDHGYTF. CDR3 DNA: TGTGCCTGGAGTAGGAGGGATCATGGCTACACCTTC.

The chain combines TRBV6-5 with TRBJ2-1; no reliable D call. V lost 6 bases to trimming and J lost 0 bases, with 12 bases between them. This CDR3 is built from 15 residues. The V gene's germline CDR1 is MNHEY and CDR2 SVGAGI. The CDR3 loop is CASSLAATSYNEQFF. The DNA for the CDR3 is TGTGCCAGCAGCCTGGCGGCGACCTCCTACAATGAGCAGTTCTTC.

J is TRBJ2-1 and V is TRBV9; 8 bases map to TRBD2. Losses at the gene ends were 1 base for V and 8 bases for J; bases not matched to a gene: 8. Germline-derived CDR1 and CDR2 are SGDLS and YYNGEE. The CDR3 has 15 amino acids. In DNA, the CDR3 is TGTGCCAGCAGCGTAACTCAGCGGGAGACCCATGAGCAGTTCTTC. Protein product: CASSVTQRETHEQFF. Combining the CDR3 with reference TRBV9 and TRBJ2-1 gives the whole variable domain DSGVTQTPKHLITATGQRVTLRCSPRSGDLSVYWYQQSLDQGLQFLIQYYNGEERAKGNILERFSAQQFPDLHSELNLSSLELGDSALYFCASSVTQRETHEQFFGPGTRLTVL.

The V gene is TRBV10-3, the J gene TRBJ2-2; D is uncertain. Trimming cost V 5 bases and J 6 bases, with 16 bases left between them. The CDR3 loop spans 15 amino acids. CDR1 and CDR2 from the germline V gene are ENHRY and SYGVKD. CDR3 amino acids: CAISPTSLYSGELFF. The CDR3 nucleotides are TGTGCCATCAGTCCGACAAGCCTTTATTCCGGGGAGCTGTTTTTT.

This clone was observed a few times. The rearrangement joins TRBV29-1 to TRBJ2-5; 7 bases map to TRBD2. J was trimmed by 4 bases and V by 7 bases; bases with no gene match: 9. Germline V gene sequence: CDR1 SQVTM, CDR2 ANQGSEA. CDR3 length: 13 residues. The CDR3 reads CSANGPGGETQYF. The CDR3 DNA follows: TGCAGCGCAAACGGACCGGGAGGAGAGACCCAGTACTTC.

This chain joins TRBV4-2 and TRBJ2-1; 11 bases fit TRBD2. Germline CDR1 and CDR2: LGHNA and YNFKEQ. The CDR3 sequence is 16 residues long. J was trimmed by 3 bases and V by 4 bases; bases with no gene match: 5. CDR3 sequence: CASSPRGTSGYNEQFF. CDR3 coding DNA: TGTGCCAGCAGCCCTAGAGGGACTAGCGGCTACAATGAGCAGTTCTTC.

V usage is TRBV6-5 and J usage is TRBJ2-1, with 9 bases identical to TRBD2. The CDR3 is made up of 16 amino acids. J gave up 6 bases and V 2 bases, and 8 bases lay outside the gene matches. The V gene's germline CDR1 is MNHEY and CDR2 SVGAGI. This CDR3 is CASSYPGTSSTNEQFF. CDR3 bases: TGTGCCAGCAGTTACCCCGGGACTAGCTCTACCAATGAGCAGTTCTTC.

As DNA, the CDR3 is TGTGCCTGGGGCTCCCGGCTAGGTGGAAACACCATATATTTT. Its protein product is CAWGSRLGGNTIYF. This chain joins TRBV30 and TRBJ1-3; the D is unclear. V lost 5 bases, J lost 3 bases, and 14 bases lay in between. CDR1 is GTSNPN and CDR2 is SVGIG in the germline V gene (reference sequence). CDR3 length equals 14 residues.

This chain uses TRBV15 with TRBJ2-4; D gene uncertain. The CDR3 contains 14 residues. Looked up from germline, CDR1 is LNHNV and CDR2 is YYDKDF (reference sequence). Trimming left V 5 bases short and J 0 bases short, with 8 bases between. The CDR3 DNA follows: TGTGCCACCAGCGAGATTCTAGCCAAAAACATTCAGTACTTC. Its translation is CATSEILAKNIQYF.

There are a few counts of this clone. The chain carries TRBV29-1 and TRBJ2-1; TRBD2 matches 8 bases. There are 14 residues in the CDR3. Trimming removed 3 bases from V and 3 bases from J; junction bases left unmatched: 4. Germline assignment: CDR1 SQVTM and CDR2 ANQGSEA. The DNA for the CDR3 is TGCAGCGTTGACAAACTAGCGGACTACAATGAGCAGTTCTTC. This translates into CSVDKLADYNEQFF.

In its sample, this clone was seen a few times. The V call is TRBV7-9, the J call TRBJ1-1, with D perhaps matching TRBD1 (5 bases). This CDR3 contains 13 residues. V lost 4 bases to trimming and J lost 0 bases, with 6 bases between them. The germline V gene encodes CDR1 SEHNR and CDR2 FQNEAQ (reference sequence). The CDR3 loop reads CASSSGLNTEAFF. The CDR3 coding sequence is TGTGCCAGCAGCTCGGGACTGAACACTGAAGCTTTCTTT.

V gene TRBV25-1 combines with J gene TRBJ1-2; no firm D call. V was pared by 0 bases and J by 5 bases, with 13 bases between. There are 15 residues in the CDR3. The V gene's germline CDR1 is MGHDK and CDR2 SYGVNS. CDR3 sequence reads: CASSEYTNPVYGYTF. CDR3 coding DNA: TGTGCCAGCAGTGAATATACGAACCCGGTTTATGGCTACACCTTC.

This clone has only a few counts. The chain links TRBV25-1 to TRBJ2-3; D remains ambiguous. Deletions cut 3 bases from V and 2 bases from J, with 9 bases between. Germline values: CDR1 MGHDK, CDR2 SYGVNS. CDR3 size: 14 residues. In DNA form, the CDR3 reads TGTGCCAGCAGTGATATGGGCTCCACAGATACGCAGTATTTT. Translated, it gives CASSDMGSTDTQYF.

This clone has only a few counts. The chain recombines TRBV11-2 with TRBJ2-3, with D tentatively TRBD2 (5 bases). Trimming left V 4 bases short and J 0 bases short, with 14 bases between. Germline V gives CDR1 SGHAT, CDR2 FQNNGV. The CDR3 sequence is 16 residues long. DNA of the CDR3: TGTGCCAGCAGCTCTAGCCGCCAGATTAGCACAGATACGCAGTATTTT. Encoded protein: CASSSSRQISTDTQYF.

This clone was seen only a few times. The chain recombines TRBV30 with TRBJ1-2; no definite D call. The V end was cut by 1 base, the J end by 0 bases, with 15 bases between. The CDR3 extends over 16 amino acids. From germline, CDR1 is GTSNPN and CDR2 SVGIG (reference sequence). The CDR3 bases are TGTGCCTGGAGTGGACGACTCCTGTTAGCTAACTATGGCTACACCTTC. Protein: CAWSGRLLLANYGYTF.

The V call is TRBV2, the J call TRBJ2-1, with D perhaps assigned TRBD1 or TRBD2 (5 bases each). This CDR3 contains 14 residues. The germline V and J ends were trimmed by 6 bases and 8 bases, with 17 bases remaining between them. Germline V CDR1 and CDR2: SNHLY, FYNNEI. The CDR3 loop reads CASRPGPGQDEQFF. The CDR3 nucleotides are TGTGCCAGCAGGCCGGGACCCGGGCAGGATGAGCAGTTCTTC.

This chain links TRBV7-3 with TRBJ2-3, with TRBD2 matching 12 bases. Per germline, CDR1 SGHTA and CDR2 FQGTGA. Losses at the gene ends were 5 bases for V and 6 bases for J; bases not matched to a gene: 3. This CDR3 spans 14 amino acids. DNA for the CDR3: TGTGCCAGCAGCAGACTAGCGGGAGAGGATACGCAGTATTTT. This codes for CASSRLAGEDTQYF. Full variable domain (rest looked up from reference TRBV7-3 and TRBJ2-3): GAGVSQTPSNKVTEKGKYVELRCDPISGHTALYWYRQSLGQGPEFLIYFQGTGAADDSGLPNDRFFAVRPEGSVSTLKIQRTERGDSAVYLCASSRLAGEDTQYFGPGTRLTVL.